This passage covers 8 T cell receptor beta chains from one sample sequenced in a study of CD8+ T cells in alopecia areata. RNA was isolated and reverse transcribed to cDNA, the sequencing template. Repertoires were generated with immunoSEQ multiplex PCR, while TCRdb's copy carries only in-frame clones and drops some. This table holds about 190,000 clones, 55% to 70% found once. Treatment: oral pan-JAK inhibitor, 5-10 mg twice daily. Material: CD4+ T cells sorted from blood, obtained at week 4, from a patient treated with tofacitinib. The receptors originated from a human donor with alopecia areata.

V usage is TRBV4-3 and J usage is TRBJ2-3; D is unresolved. The V and J ends lost 2 bases and 0 bases respectively, with 0 bases between them. This CDR3 is 12 amino acids long. The germline V gene has CDR1 LGHNA and CDR2 YSLEER. CDR3: CASSQSTDTQYF. CDR3 nucleotides: TGCGCCAGCAGCCAAAGCACAGATACGCAGTATTTT.

This clone is a singleton in its sample. The J gene is TRBJ2-7, the V gene TRBV19; TRBD1 is a possible D gene (6 bases). V lost 9 bases and J 5 bases, leaving 23 bases between the germline ends. The CDR3 contains 15 residues. Germline V gene data show CDR1 as LNHDA and CDR2 as SQIVND (reference sequence). The CDR3 spells CASGPTGYWRDEQYF. CDR3 sequence (DNA): TGTGCCAGCGGACCCACAGGGTATTGGAGAGACGAGCAGTACTTC. Using reference TRBV19 and TRBJ2-7 for the parts outside the CDR3, the full variable domain is DGGITQSPKYLFRKEGQNVTLSCEQNLNHDAMYWYRQDPGQGLRLIYYSQIVNDFQKGDIAEGYSVSREKKESFPLTVTSAQKNPTAFYLCASGPTGYWRDEQYFGPGTRLTVT.

This clone was found a few times. The chain combines TRBV2 with TRBJ1-5, with D possibly TRBD1 on 5 matching bases. V gave up 7 bases and J gave up 9 bases, with 13 bases separating them. CDR1 is SNHLY and CDR2 is FYNNEI in the germline V gene. The CDR3 spans 12 residues. The CDR3 loop reads CASNRPLGPQHF. The CDR3, as DNA: TGTGCCAGCAACAGGCCCCTTGGGCCCCAGCATTTT.

J is TRBJ1-5 and V is TRBV29-1; TRBD1 is a possible D gene (6 bases). V lost 5 bases and J lost 2, with 10 bases in between. This CDR3 has 13 amino acids. Per germline, CDR1 SQVTM and CDR2 ANQGSEA. This CDR3 reads CSVYEGGNQPQHF. The CDR3 DNA reads TGCAGCGTTTACGAGGGGGGCAATCAGCCCCAGCATTTT.

This chain joins TRBV7-9 and TRBJ1-2, with 7 bases fitting TRBD1. The CDR3 has 15 amino acids. CDR1 SEHNR and CDR2 FQNEAQ come from the germline V gene (reference sequence). V lost 5 bases to trimming and J lost 4 bases; unmatched junction nucleotides: 10. CDR3 residues: CASSPGQSEFYGYTF. In DNA, the CDR3 is TGTGCCAGCAGCCCGGGACAGTCCGAATTCTATGGCTACACCTTC. The whole variable domain, remainder taken from reference TRBV7-9 and TRBJ1-2, is DTGVSQNPRHKITKRGQNVTFRCDPISEHNRLYWYRQTLGQGPEFLTYFQNEAQLEKSRLLSDRFSAERPKGSFSTLEIQRTEQGDSAMYLCASSPGQSEFYGYTFGSGTRLTVV.

The J gene is TRBJ2-7, the V gene TRBV7-8, with D maybe TRBD2 (5 bases). Germline V gene sequence: CDR1 SGHVS, CDR2 FQNEAQ. V lost 4 bases and J lost 6, with 19 bases in between. The length of the CDR3 is 15 residues. This CDR3 is CASSSRTPKSGEQYF. The CDR3 DNA follows: TGTGCCAGCAGCTCCAGGACTCCCAAGTCAGGCGAGCAGTACTTC.

The CDR3 is CAISELVGGNTGELFF. The CDR3 nucleotides read TGTGCCATCAGTGAGTTGGTTGGCGGGAACACCGGGGAGCTGTTTTTT. This chain connects TRBV10-3 to TRBJ2-2; D not certain. The V end lost 1 base, the J end lost 1 base, and 10 bases lay between the germline ends. Germline assignment: CDR1 ENHRY and CDR2 SYGVKD. This CDR3 contains 16 residues.

The rearrangement links TRBV30 to TRBJ2-3; 8 nucleotides agree with TRBD1. The CDR3 extends over 12 amino acids. The trim removed 5 bases at V and 5 bases at J, leaving 3 bases unmatched. Germline CDR1 is GTSNPN and CDR2 is SVGIG (reference sequence). CDR3 coding DNA: TGTGCCTGGGACAGGGGCGGAGATACGCAGTATTTT. It translates to CAWDRGGDTQYF.